The rows below give T cell receptor beta chains drawn from one sample of a study of technical replicates of blood from a few donors. Sequencing was performed with immunoSEQ multiplex PCR; in TCRdb, only in-frame clones are kept and a portion is missing. The repertoire consists of about 74,000 clones, with roughly four fifths occurring once and the leading ten covering 3% to 4.5%. The sequencing sample was made of PBMCs. The source is a human donor in good health. Some clones in this sample may be carry-over from other donors' samples. The CDR3 runs from the conserved cysteine through the conserved F or W. D genes are given only for firm matches. Not all rows give a size; the values are once, few, many and, for expanded clones, a class.

size	J	D	V	CDR3	DNA
-	TRBJ1-5	-	TRBV27	CASSLSTGFGQPQHF	TGTGCCAGCAGTTTGTCTACAGGGTTTGGACAGCCCCAGCATTTT
-	TRBJ1-4	-	TRBV5-5	CASSLAETPGEKLFF	TGTGCCAGCAGCTTGGCCGAGACTCCGGGTGAAAAACTGTTTTTT
-	TRBJ2-1	TRBD2	TRBV7-2	CASSFLLFASGSYNEQFF	TGTGCCAGCAGCTTCTTGTTGTTTGCTAGCGGCTCCTACAATGAGCAGTTCTTC
-	TRBJ2-3	TRBD2	TRBV30	CAWSESGTSTDTQYF	TGTGCCTGGAGCGAGAGCGGGACTAGCACAGATACGCAGTATTTT
-	TRBJ2-7	-	TRBV11-1	CASSMGLGGVFDEQYF	TGTGCCAGCTCGATGGGCCTGGGGGGAGTCTTCGACGAGCAGTACTTC
-	TRBJ1-2	TRBD1	TRBV7-2	CASSSFPSPGGGGGYTF	TGTGCCAGCAGCAGCTTCCCGTCACCAGGGGGCGGTGGGGGCTACACCTTC
-	TRBJ1-3	TRBD1	TRBV7-6	CASSSGQENTIYF	TGTGCCAGCAGCTCAGGACAGGAGAACACCATATATTTT
-	TRBJ2-7	TRBD1	TRBV2	CASSAQGAYEQYF	TGTGCCAGCAGTGCGCAGGGGGCCTACGAGCAGTACTTC
once	TRBJ2-7	-	TRBV30	CAWSKAGRGYEQYF	TGTGCCTGGAGCAAAGCGGGTAGAGGCTACGAGCAGTACTTC
-	TRBJ2-1	TRBD1	TRBV30	CAWARWAGTGHNEQFF	TGTGCCTGGGCGCGCTGGGCCGGGACAGGACACAATGAGCAGTTCTTC
-	TRBJ2-7	-	TRBV29-1	CSVEWRDREDYEQYF	TGCAGCGTTGAATGGAGGGACAGAGAAGACTACGAGCAGTACTTC
-	TRBJ1-5	-	TRBV29-1	CSVQGQENQPQHF	TGCAGCGTCCAGGGTCAAGAAAATCAGCCCCAGCATTTT
-	TRBJ2-5	TRBD1	TRBV6-5	CARKPGQGKQETQYF	TGTGCCAGGAAACCGGGACAGGGGAAGCAAGAGACCCAGTACTTC
-	TRBJ2-5	TRBD2	TRBV7-9	CASSYTPTSGGGETQYF	TGTGCCAGCAGCTATACTCCAACTAGCGGGGGGGGAGAGACCCAGTACTTC
-	TRBJ2-7	TRBD1	TRBV7-3	CASSPWTGDEQYF	TGTGCCAGCAGCCCCTGGACAGGGGACGAGCAGTACTTC
once	TRBJ2-7	TRBD2	TRBV4-2	CASSQDIGSGSYPYEQYF	TGTGCCAGCAGCCAAGATATCGGTAGCGGGAGTTACCCCTACGAGCAGTACTTC
-	TRBJ2-1	-	TRBV15	CATSRLTENEQFF	TGTGCCACCAGCAGACTGACAGAGAATGAGCAGTTCTTC
-	TRBJ2-5	-	TRBV4-3	CASSYDRERAQYF	TGCGCCAGCAGCTACGACAGGGAGCGGGCCCAGTACTTC
once	TRBJ2-7	-	TRBV30	CAWGRSYEQYF	TGTGCCTGGGGCCGATCCTACGAGCAGTACTTC
medium-sized	TRBJ2-3	TRBD2	TRBV5-8	CASSLDGGRGTDTQYF	TGTGCCAGCAGCTTGGACGGCGGGAGGGGCACAGATACGCAGTATTTT
-	TRBJ2-5	TRBD2	TRBV5-1	CASSPGWGSGGVQETQYF	TGCGCCAGCAGCCCAGGATGGGGTAGCGGGGGTGTCCAAGAGACCCAGTACTTC
-	TRBJ2-1	TRBD2	TRBV30	CAWSPSRTSGHYNEQFF	TGTGCCTGGAGTCCTTCAAGGACTAGCGGGCACTACAATGAGCAGTTCTTC
few	TRBJ1-2	TRBD1	TRBV5-4	CASSGSGTGNYGYTF	TGTGCCAGCAGCGGATCCGGGACAGGGAACTATGGCTACACCTTC
-	TRBJ1-1	TRBD1	TRBV7-2	CASSLDRGLTEAFF	TGTGCCAGCAGCCTGGACAGGGGGCTCACTGAAGCTTTCTTT
-	TRBJ1-5	TRBD1	TRBV6-1	CASSVSRTGRLQPQHF	TGTGCCAGCAGTGTATCCCGGACAGGGAGGCTTCAGCCCCAGCATTTT
-	TRBJ1-2	-	TRBV15	CATSSPTQGSHGYTF	TGTGCCACCAGCAGCCCAACCCAGGGCAGTCATGGCTACACCTTC
-	TRBJ2-5	TRBD1	TRBV4-2	CASSRSGGAGQETQYF	TGTGCCAGCAGCCGATCAGGGGGCGCGGGTCAAGAGACCCAGTACTTC
-	TRBJ1-1	-	TRBV10-1	CASSENGAEAFF	TGCGCCAGCAGTGAGAACGGAGCTGAAGCTTTCTTT
-	TRBJ1-2	-	TRBV2	CASSEDFRGRNYGYTF	TGTGCCAGCAGTGAAGATTTCCGGGGAAGGAACTATGGCTACACCTTC
-	TRBJ1-2	-	TRBV5-1	CASSLDRTNYGYTF	TGCGCCAGCAGCTTGGACAGGACTAACTATGGCTACACCTTC
-	TRBJ2-7	TRBD1	TRBV6-5	CASSYPGQGTSEQYF	TGTGCCAGCAGTTACCCGGGACAGGGGACTTCCGAGCAGTACTTC
few	TRBJ2-4	TRBD2	TRBV30	CAWKAGDSAKNIQYF	TGTGCCTGGAAAGCGGGAGATTCTGCCAAAAACATTCAGTACTTC
few	TRBJ1-1	TRBD1	TRBV18	CASSTGVLAFF	TGTGCCAGCTCAACAGGGGTACTCGCTTTCTTT
-	TRBJ2-5	-	TRBV21-1	CASSGAGGFQETQYF	TGTGCCAGCAGCGGGGCAGGGGGCTTCCAAGAGACCCAGTACTTC
-	TRBJ1-4	TRBD1	TRBV7-9	CASGTGFANEKLFF	TGTGCCAGCGGGACAGGGTTCGCTAATGAAAAACTGTTTTTT
-	TRBJ2-2	TRBD1	TRBV5-6	CASSQNRGVGELFF	TGTGCCAGCAGCCAAAACAGGGGTGTCGGGGAGCTGTTTTTT
-	TRBJ2-6	-	TRBV5-6	CASSLIDRGAFGANVLTF	TGTGCCAGCAGCTTGATTGACCGGGGGGCGTTTGGGGCCAACGTCCTGACTTTC
-	TRBJ2-1	TRBD1	TRBV29-1	CSSEGARSEQFF	TGCAGCTCCGAGGGGGCGCGAAGTGAGCAGTTCTTC
-	TRBJ2-3	TRBD2	TRBV6-4	CASSDPERAGGPGGTDTQYF	TGTGCCAGCAGTGACCCGGAGAGGGCGGGAGGGCCGGGGGGCACAGATACGCAGTATTTT
-	TRBJ1-5	TRBD1	TRBV30	CAWSRDREDQPQHF	TGTGCCTGGAGTAGGGACAGGGAGGATCAGCCCCAGCATTTT
-	TRBJ1-5	-	TRBV19	CASISRPGWDQPQHF	TGTGCCAGTATATCCCGGCCAGGGTGGGATCAGCCCCAGCATTTT
-	TRBJ2-1	-	TRBV7-9	CASIPPRGLGDEQFF	TGTGCCAGCATCCCCCCGCGCGGGCTAGGTGATGAGCAGTTCTTC
-	TRBJ1-1	-	TRBV29-1	CSGLLNTEAFF	TGCAGCGGACTCCTAAACACTGAAGCTTTCTTT
once	TRBJ1-5	TRBD1	TRBV27	CASMRQGLYSNQPQHF	TGTGCCAGCATGAGACAGGGCCTATATAGCAATCAGCCCCAGCATTTT
-	TRBJ2-7	TRBD2	TRBV11-2	CASSASGRVNEQYF	TGTGCCAGCAGCGCAAGCGGGAGAGTCAACGAGCAGTACTTC
-	TRBJ2-2	TRBD1	TRBV7-2	CASGDRGDTGELFF	TGTGCCAGCGGGGACAGGGGGGACACCGGGGAGCTGTTTTTT
few	TRBJ2-7	-	TRBV9	CASSVYGGPGEQYF	TGTGCCAGCAGCGTATATGGAGGGCCCGGGGAGCAGTACTTC
-	TRBJ2-2	-	TRBV2	CASSDARSRVTVNTGELFF	TGTGCCAGCAGTGATGCTCGGTCTCGGGTGACAGTTAACACCGGGGAGCTGTTTTTT